This record covers a single TCR beta chain. These data are taken from a study of blood T cell repertoires in COVID-19. Across the whole study: Samples of COVID-19 (acute and convalescent) were obtained from the United States, Italy and Spain.

The table came from immunoSEQ multiplex PCR; TCRdb's copy has only in-frame clones and leaves some out. The sample contains 280,000 or so clones, under 90% of which appear only once. The V and J ends lost 3 bases and 9 bases respectively, with 15 bases between them. From germline, CDR1 is MDHEN and CDR2 SYDVKM. The CDR3 totals 14 residues. Input material: PBMCs or T cells enriched from blood (not recorded which). This TCR derives from a woman between 45 and 65 years old who had been exposed to COVID-19. This rearrangement joins TRBV28 to TRBJ2-1; no clear D gene. CDR3 in DNA: TGTGCCAGCAGTTTCTTTGCAGTTGTTGTTGAGCAGTTCTTC. This codes for CASSFFAVVVEQFF.